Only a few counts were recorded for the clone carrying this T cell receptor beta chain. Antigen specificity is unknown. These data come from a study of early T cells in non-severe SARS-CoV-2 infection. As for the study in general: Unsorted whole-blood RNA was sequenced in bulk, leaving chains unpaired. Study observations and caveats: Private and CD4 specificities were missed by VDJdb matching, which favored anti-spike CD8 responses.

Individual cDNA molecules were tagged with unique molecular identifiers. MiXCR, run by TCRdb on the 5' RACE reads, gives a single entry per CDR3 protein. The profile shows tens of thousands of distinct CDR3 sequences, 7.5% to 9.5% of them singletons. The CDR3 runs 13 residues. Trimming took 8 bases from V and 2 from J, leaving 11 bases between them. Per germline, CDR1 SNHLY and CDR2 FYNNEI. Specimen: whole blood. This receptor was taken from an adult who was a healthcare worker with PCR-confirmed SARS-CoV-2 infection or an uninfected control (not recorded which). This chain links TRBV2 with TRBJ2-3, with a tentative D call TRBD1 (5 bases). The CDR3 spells CASGAENTDTQYF. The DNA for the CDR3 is TGTGCCAGCGGGGCAGAGAACACAGATACGCAGTATTTT.